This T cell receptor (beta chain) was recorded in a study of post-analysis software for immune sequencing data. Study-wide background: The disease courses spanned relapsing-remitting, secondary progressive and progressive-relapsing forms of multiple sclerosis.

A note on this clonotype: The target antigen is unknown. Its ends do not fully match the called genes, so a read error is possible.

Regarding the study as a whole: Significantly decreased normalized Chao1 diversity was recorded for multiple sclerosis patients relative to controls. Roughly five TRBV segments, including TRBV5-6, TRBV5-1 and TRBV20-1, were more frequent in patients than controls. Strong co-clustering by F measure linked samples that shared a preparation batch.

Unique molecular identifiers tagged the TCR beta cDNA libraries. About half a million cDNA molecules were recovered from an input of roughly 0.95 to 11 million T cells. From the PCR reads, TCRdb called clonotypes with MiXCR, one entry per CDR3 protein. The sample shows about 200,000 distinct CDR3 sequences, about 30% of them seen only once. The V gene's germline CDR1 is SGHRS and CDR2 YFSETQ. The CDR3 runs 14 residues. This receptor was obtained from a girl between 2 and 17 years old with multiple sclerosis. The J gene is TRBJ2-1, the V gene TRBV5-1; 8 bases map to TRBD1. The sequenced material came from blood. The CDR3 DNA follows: TGCGCCCGCAGCTTGCAGGGGGCCCACAATGAGCAGTTCTTC. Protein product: CARSLQGAHNEQFF.